This TCR beta chain was retrieved from a study of shared T cell receptors in the human thymus. This CDR3 region has 14 residues. V dropped 5 bases and J dropped 8; count of bases not matched to a gene: 9. CDR1 is LGHNA, CDR2 YNFKEQ, per germline. Using immunoSEQ multiplex PCR, the repertoire was profiled, and TCRdb retains in-frame clones only, with some absent. Of hundreds of thousands of clones in the sample, approximately 90% are singletons; the top ten hold 0.0095% to 0.012%. These records were also assigned to another study, of human thymus T cells. As that study records: Obtained as resections during corrective heart surgery, the thymus tissue was then studied.

The gene calls are TRBV4-2 and TRBJ1-2; 9 bases map to TRBD1. The sequencing input was thymocytes. The origin of this receptor is a boy under two years old with a congenital heart defect. The CDR3 sequence: CASSENRGLDGYTF. The CDR3 nucleotides are TGTGCCAGCAGCGAAAACAGGGGGCTGGACGGCTACACCTTC.